The 31 T cell receptor beta chains given below trace back to one sample, sequenced in a study of monozygotic twins with inflammatory bowel disease. Reprocessing the 5' RACE reads, TCRdb reports a single entry for every CDR3 protein and omits DNA. Listed are roughly 160,000 distinct CDR3 sequences; about 2.4% falls within the top ten. Sample: blood. Receptor source: a human donor with ulcerative colitis or Crohn's disease, or a healthy co-twin of an affected twin (not recorded which).

The chain combines TRBV5-1 with TRBJ1-6. The CDR3 has 15 residues. The germline V gene encodes CDR1 SGHRS and CDR2 YFSETQ. This CDR3 is CASSSENWDNSPLHF.

The chain links TRBV3-1 to TRBJ2-7. The germline V gene has CDR1 LGHDT and CDR2 YNNKEL (reference sequence). This CDR3 has 12 amino acids. CDR3: CASSQLAYEQYF.

The chain is built from TRBV5-1 and TRBJ2-3; TCRdb's D gene call, TRBD2, goes unchecked for lack of DNA. The CDR3 contains 16 residues. Germline V gene data show CDR1 as SGHRS and CDR2 as YFSETQ. CDR3: CASSLGIAGETDTQYF.

This rearrangement joins TRBV20-1 to TRBJ1-4; no DNA is available, so the TRBD1 call from TCRdb remains unchecked. This CDR3 contains 13 residues. From germline, CDR1 is DFQATT and CDR2 SNEGSKA (reference sequence). The CDR3 here is CSARTGANEKLFF.

The rearrangement links TRBV7-9 to TRBJ1-2; TCRdb selects TRBD1, and the lack of DNA leaves this call unchecked. The CDR3 runs 14 residues. Germline CDR1 is SEHNR and CDR2 is FQNEAQ (reference sequence). CDR3 amino acids: CASSLSDSTYGYTF.

The chain links TRBV12-3 or TRBV12-4 to TRBJ2-2; there is no DNA to check the TCRdb D call of TRBD2. The CDR3 length is 14 residues. The CDR3 region is CASSLSGGTGELFF.

The chain employs TRBV18 and TRBJ2-1; TCRdb returns TRBD2, unconfirmable since there is no DNA. Germline values: CDR1 KGHSH, CDR2 LQKENI. CDR3 size: 15 residues. The CDR3: CASSPRASGRNEQFF.

CDR3 region: CASSSTTGQETQYF. V and J are TRBV7-6 and TRBJ2-5; TCRdb proposes TRBD1, but this gene call is untestable without DNA. This CDR3 has 14 amino acids. Germline-derived CDR1 and CDR2 are SGHVS and FNYEAQ.

The genes are TRBV29-1 and TRBJ2-3; the TRBD2 assignment by TCRdb is unverifiable without DNA. Germline CDR1 and CDR2: SQVTM and ANQGSEA. CDR3 length equals 14 residues. The CDR3 spells CSVGEGGLTDTQYF.

J is TRBJ1-1 and V is TRBV11-2. Per germline, CDR1 SGHAT and CDR2 FQNNGV. This CDR3 contains 18 residues. CDR3 protein: CASSSVGRVLLVDTEAFF.

V gene TRBV28 combines with J gene TRBJ1-1; TCRdb indicates TRBD1, and absent DNA this call remains unverified. Germline V gene data show CDR1 as MDHEN and CDR2 as SYDVKM. This CDR3 contains 15 residues. The chain's CDR3 is CASSRQERMNTEAFF.

CDR3 amino acids: CASTLVGSGSYEQYF. The rearrangement joins TRBV5-1 to TRBJ2-7; TCRdb's assignment of TRBD2 cannot be checked, as there is no DNA. CDR1 and CDR2 (germline): SGHRS, YFSETQ. This CDR3 is built from 15 residues.

J is TRBJ2-7 and V is TRBV7-9; checking the TCRdb D call of TRBD1 is not possible without DNA. CDR1 and CDR2 from the germline V gene are SEHNR and FQNEAQ (reference sequence). The CDR3 covers 16 residues. CDR3: CASRRGDEGFSYEQYF.

The CDR3 is CASSQAQGESSYNEQFF. J is TRBJ2-1 and V is TRBV4-3; absent DNA, TCRdb's TRBD1 call cannot be checked. Germline CDR1 LGHNA, CDR2 YSLEER. The CDR3 has 17 amino acids.

V usage is TRBV20-1 and J usage is TRBJ2-7; the D gene TCRdb calls, TRBD1, cannot be checked with no DNA. The CDR3 spans 15 residues. CDR1 is DFQATT, CDR2 SNEGSKA, per germline (reference sequence). The CDR3 loop is CSARLPRQGSYEQYF.

The V and J genes are TRBV30 and TRBJ2-7; TCRdb names TRBD2, which stays unverified in the absence of DNA. Germline-derived CDR1 and CDR2 are GTSNPN and SVGIG (reference sequence). The CDR3 runs to 17 residues. CDR3 sequence reads: CASNTGTSGESSYEQYF.

This sequence joins TRBV7-2 and TRBJ2-5; with no DNA, the TCRdb D assignment of TRBD2 cannot be verified. Per the germline V gene, CDR1 is SGHTA and CDR2 is FQGNSA. CDR3 size: 16 residues. CDR3 protein: CASSLIRASGRETQYF.

The V gene is TRBV28, the J gene TRBJ1-4. This CDR3 region has 12 residues. Germline values: CDR1 MDHEN, CDR2 SYDVKM. CDR3 loop: CASSPPRGKLFF.

V usage is TRBV18 and J usage is TRBJ2-7. The CDR3 is 14 residues long. Looked up from germline, CDR1 is KGHSH and CDR2 is LQKENI. CDR3 sequence: CASSPDLGVYEQYF.

The chain employs TRBV5-1 and TRBJ2-7; TCRdb gives TRBD2 as the D gene, but with no DNA this cannot be confirmed. CDR1 is SGHRS and CDR2 is YFSETQ in the germline V gene. This CDR3 region has 15 residues. CDR3 loop: CASTYAGGNSYEQYF. The whole variable domain, filled in from reference TRBV5-1 and TRBJ2-7, reads KAGVTQTPRYLIKTRGQQVTLSCSPISGHRSVSWYQQTPGQGLQFLFEYFSETQRNKGNFPGRFSGRQFSNSRSEMNVSTLELGDSALYLCASTYAGGNSYEQYFGPGTRLTVT.

The CDR3 region is CATRAWNTEAFF. The chain couples TRBV12-3 or TRBV12-4 to TRBJ1-1. The CDR3 loop spans 12 amino acids.

The rearrangement links TRBV12-5 to TRBJ1-4. This CDR3 is built from 16 residues. CDR1 LGHNT and CDR2 FRNRAP come from the germline V gene. CDR3 sequence: CASGLVRKGPPEKLFF.

The CDR3 region is CSASFRRYNEQFF. This chain connects TRBV20-1 to TRBJ2-1; TCRdb proposes TRBD2, but this gene call is untestable without DNA. This CDR3 has 13 amino acids. Germline assignment: CDR1 DFQATT and CDR2 SNEGSKA (reference sequence).

The V call is TRBV7-3, the J call TRBJ2-2. The CDR3 is 13 amino acids. In germline, CDR1 is SGHTA, CDR2 FQGTGA. This CDR3 is CASGFRRTGELFF.

CDR3 protein: CASSRDRGLEQPQHF. The chain is built from TRBV7-2 and TRBJ1-5; TCRdb indicates TRBD1, and absent DNA this call remains unverified. Germline CDR1 is SGHTA and CDR2 is FQGNSA. The CDR3 has 15 amino acids.

The J gene is TRBJ2-2, the V gene TRBV7-9; TCRdb's assignment of TRBD2 cannot be checked, as there is no DNA. Germline V CDR1 and CDR2: SEHNR, FQNEAQ (reference sequence). The CDR3 is 16 amino acids. This CDR3 reads CASSLPGRENTGELFF.

The rearrangement joins TRBV7-5 to TRBJ1-1; without DNA, the TCRdb call of TRBD1 cannot be checked. TRBV7-5 is marked as a pseudogene. CDR3 length equals 17 residues. The CDR3 region is CISVPERGGGVSAEAFF.

V is TRBV27 and J is TRBJ2-3; the D call from TCRdb, TRBD1, cannot be confirmed without DNA. Germline V gives CDR1 MNHEY, CDR2 SMNVEV (reference sequence). The CDR3 is 15 amino acids. The CDR3 region is CASRAYMGGRDTQYF.

The genes are TRBV2 and TRBJ1-1; TCRdb's D call of TRBD1 is untestable without DNA. The germline gives CDR1 SNHLY, CDR2 FYNNEI. The CDR3 has 15 residues. CDR3 sequence: CASSAAGGRYTEAFF.

V usage is TRBV5-1 and J usage is TRBJ2-1; as DNA is missing, the TRBD2 call by TCRdb cannot be tested. The CDR3 runs to 16 residues. CDR1 and CDR2 (germline): SGHRS, YFSETQ. CDR3 in amino acids: CASSLSLGGGDNEQFF.

This rearrangement joins TRBV24-1 to TRBJ2-3; no DNA is available, so the TRBD1 call from TCRdb remains unchecked. Germline values: CDR1 KGHDR, CDR2 SFDVKD. The CDR3 is 19 residues long. The chain's CDR3 is CATSDFWSTGREITDTQYF.